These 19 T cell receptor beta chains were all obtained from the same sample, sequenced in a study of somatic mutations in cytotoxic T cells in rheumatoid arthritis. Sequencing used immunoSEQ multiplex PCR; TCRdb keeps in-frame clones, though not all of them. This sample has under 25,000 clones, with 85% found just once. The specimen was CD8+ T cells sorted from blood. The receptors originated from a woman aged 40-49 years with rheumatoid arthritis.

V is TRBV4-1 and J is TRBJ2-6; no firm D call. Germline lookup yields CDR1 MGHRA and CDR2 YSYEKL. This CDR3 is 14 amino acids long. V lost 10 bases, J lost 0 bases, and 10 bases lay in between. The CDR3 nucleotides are TGCGCCACCCGACCGGGCTCTGGGGCCAACGTCCTGACTTTC. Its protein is CATRPGSGANVLTF.

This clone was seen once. CDR3: CASSQTGAGELFF. In DNA form, the CDR3 reads TGTGCCAGCAGCCAGACAGGCGCCGGGGAGCTGTTTTTT. This chain joins TRBV7-3 and TRBJ2-2; maybe TRBD1 (6 bases). Per germline, CDR1 SGHTA and CDR2 FQGTGA. Trimming shortened V by 5 bases and J by 6 bases, and 10 bases separated the two germline ends. The CDR3 totals 13 residues.

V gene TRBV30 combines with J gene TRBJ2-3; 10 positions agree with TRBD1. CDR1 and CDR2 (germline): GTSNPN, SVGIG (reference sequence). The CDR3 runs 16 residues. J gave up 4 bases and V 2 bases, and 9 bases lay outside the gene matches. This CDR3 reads CAWSPGTGEIADTQYF. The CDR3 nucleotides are TGTGCCTGGAGTCCGGGGACAGGGGAAATCGCAGATACGCAGTATTTT.

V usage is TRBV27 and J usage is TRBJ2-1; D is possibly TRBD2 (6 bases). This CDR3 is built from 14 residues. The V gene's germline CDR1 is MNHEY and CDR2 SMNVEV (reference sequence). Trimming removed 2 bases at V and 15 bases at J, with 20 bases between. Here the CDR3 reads CASSLLAGFGIWFF. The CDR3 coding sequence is TGTGCCAGCAGTTTACTGGCGGGATTCGGTATTTGGTTCTTC.

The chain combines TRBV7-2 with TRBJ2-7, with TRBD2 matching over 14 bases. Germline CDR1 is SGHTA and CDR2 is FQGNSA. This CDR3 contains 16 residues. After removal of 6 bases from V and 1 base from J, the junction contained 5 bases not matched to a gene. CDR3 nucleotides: TGTGCCAGCAGGGGACTAGCGGGAGCCCCTTCCTACGAGCAGTACTTC. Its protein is CASRGLAGAPSYEQYF.

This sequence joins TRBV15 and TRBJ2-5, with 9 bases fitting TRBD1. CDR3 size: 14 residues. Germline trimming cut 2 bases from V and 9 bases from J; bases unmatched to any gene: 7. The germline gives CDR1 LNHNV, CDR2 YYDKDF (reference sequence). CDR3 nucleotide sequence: TGTGCCACCAGCAGAACGGGACAGGGCGGGGCCCAGTACTTC. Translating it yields CATSRTGQGGAQYF.

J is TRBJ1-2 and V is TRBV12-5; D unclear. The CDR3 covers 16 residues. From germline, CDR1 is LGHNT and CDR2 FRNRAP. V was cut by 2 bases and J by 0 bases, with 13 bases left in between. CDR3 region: CASGLSGETPNYGYTF. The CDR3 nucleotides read TGTGCTAGTGGTTTGAGCGGGGAAACCCCTAACTATGGCTACACCTTC. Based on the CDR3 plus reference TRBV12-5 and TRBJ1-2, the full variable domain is DARVTQTPRHKVTEMGQEVTMRCQPILGHNTVFWYRQTMMQGLELLAYFRNRAPLDDSGMPKDRFSAEMPDATLATLKIQPSEPRDSAVYFCASGLSGETPNYGYTFGSGTRLTVV.

The chain's CDR3 is CASSIDVTAYEQYF. The CDR3 nucleotides are TGTGCCAGTAGTATAGATGTCACAGCCTACGAGCAGTACTTC. V usage is TRBV19 and J usage is TRBJ2-7; D is unclear. The germline V gene has CDR1 LNHDA and CDR2 SQIVND (reference sequence). V lost 0 bases and J lost 2, with 8 bases in between. CDR3 length: 14 amino acids.

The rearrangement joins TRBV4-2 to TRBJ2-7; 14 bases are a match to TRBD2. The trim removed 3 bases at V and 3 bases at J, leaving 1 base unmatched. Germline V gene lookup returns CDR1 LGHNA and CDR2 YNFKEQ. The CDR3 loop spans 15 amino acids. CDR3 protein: CASSQGLAGVYEQYF. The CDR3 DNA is TGTGCCAGCAGCCAGGGACTAGCGGGAGTCTACGAGCAGTACTTC.

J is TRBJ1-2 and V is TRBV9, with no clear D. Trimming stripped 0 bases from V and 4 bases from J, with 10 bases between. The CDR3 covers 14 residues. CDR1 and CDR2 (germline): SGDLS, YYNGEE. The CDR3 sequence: CASSVGSGRYGYTF. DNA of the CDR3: TGTGCCAGCAGCGTAGGGTCAGGCCGCTATGGCTACACCTTC. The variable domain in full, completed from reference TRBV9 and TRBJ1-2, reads DSGVTQTPKHLITATGQRVTLRCSPRSGDLSVYWYQQSLDQGLQFLIQYYNGEERAKGNILERFSAQQFPDLHSELNLSSLELGDSALYFCASSVGSGRYGYTFGSGTRLTVV.

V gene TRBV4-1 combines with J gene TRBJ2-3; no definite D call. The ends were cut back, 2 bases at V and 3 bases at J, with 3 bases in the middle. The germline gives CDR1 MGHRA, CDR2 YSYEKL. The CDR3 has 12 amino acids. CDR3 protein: CASSQLTDTQYF. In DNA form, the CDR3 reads TGCGCCAGCAGCCAATTAACAGATACGCAGTATTTT.

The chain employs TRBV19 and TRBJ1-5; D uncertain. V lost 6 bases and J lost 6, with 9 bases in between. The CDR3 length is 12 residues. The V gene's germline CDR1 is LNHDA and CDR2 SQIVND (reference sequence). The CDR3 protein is CASRVPSQPQHF. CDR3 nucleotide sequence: TGTGCCAGTAGAGTCCCTAGTCAGCCCCAGCATTTT.

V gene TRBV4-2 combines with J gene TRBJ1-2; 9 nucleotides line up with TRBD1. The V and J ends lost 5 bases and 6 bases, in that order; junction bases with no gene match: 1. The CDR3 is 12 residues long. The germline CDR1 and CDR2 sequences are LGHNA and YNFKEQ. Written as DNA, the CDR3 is TGTGCCAGCAGCTGGACAGGGGATGGCTACACCTTC. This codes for CASSWTGDGYTF.

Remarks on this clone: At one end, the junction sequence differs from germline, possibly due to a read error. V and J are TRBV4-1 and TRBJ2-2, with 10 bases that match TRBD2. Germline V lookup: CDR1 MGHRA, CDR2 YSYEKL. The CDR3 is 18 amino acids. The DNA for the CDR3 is TGCGCCAGCAGCCAAGAACCAAGCGGGGGGGGGAACGCCGGGGAGCTGTTTTTT. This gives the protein CASSQEPSGGGNAGELFF.

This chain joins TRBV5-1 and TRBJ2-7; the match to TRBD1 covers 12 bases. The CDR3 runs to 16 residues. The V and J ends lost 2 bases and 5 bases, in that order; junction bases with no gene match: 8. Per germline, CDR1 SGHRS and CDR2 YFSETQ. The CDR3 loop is CASSLPHGTGGDEQYF. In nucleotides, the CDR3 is TGCGCCAGCAGCTTACCACATGGGACAGGGGGCGACGAGCAGTACTTC.

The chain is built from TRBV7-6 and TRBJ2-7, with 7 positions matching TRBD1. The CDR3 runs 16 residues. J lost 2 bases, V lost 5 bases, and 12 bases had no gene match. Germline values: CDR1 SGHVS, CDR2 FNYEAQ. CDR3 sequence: CASSPSAQTGTYEQYF. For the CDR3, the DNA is TGTGCCAGCAGCCCCTCGGCCCAGACAGGGACCTACGAGCAGTACTTC.

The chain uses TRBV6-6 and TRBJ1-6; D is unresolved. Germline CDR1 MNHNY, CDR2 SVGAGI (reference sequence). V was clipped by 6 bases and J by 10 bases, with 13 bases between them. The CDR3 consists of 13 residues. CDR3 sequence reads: CASSYEARSPLHF. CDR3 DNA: TGTGCCAGCAGCTATGAGGCTAGGTCACCCCTCCACTTT.

The CDR3 spells CASSFSGGATDTQYF. CDR3 DNA: TGTGCCAGCAGCTTCTCGGGGGGGGCAACAGATACGCAGTATTTT. V is TRBV7-3 and J is TRBJ2-3; 8 bases are a match to TRBD2. Germline CDR1 SGHTA, CDR2 FQGTGA. This CDR3 spans 15 amino acids. With 3 bases clipped from V and 3 bases from J, the junction kept 5 bases outside the gene matches.

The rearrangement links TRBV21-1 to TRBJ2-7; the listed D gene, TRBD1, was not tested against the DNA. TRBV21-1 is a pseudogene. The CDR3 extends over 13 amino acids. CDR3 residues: CASKRGRPYEQYF. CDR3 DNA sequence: TGTGCCAGCAAAAGGGGGAGACCCTACGAGCAGTACTTC.